A selection of T cell receptor beta chains follows, all from one sample in a study of cytomegalovirus exposure and HLA in healthy donors. Clones were read by immunoSEQ multiplex PCR, and TCRdb kept only the in-frame ones, dropping some. The profile covers fewer than 200,000 clones, with 75% to 90% appearing a single time and about 2% taken by the ten largest. The sequenced material came from PBMCs. Receptors were obtained from a male donor in good health and CMV-seronegative. CDR3s include the opening cysteine and the closing phenylalanine or tryptophan. D genes are given only for firm matches. Clone size is shown for a subset of rows, as once, few, many or a class of expanded clone.

V gene	J gene	clone size	D gene	CDR3 protein	CDR3 DNA
TRBV11-2	TRBJ1-1	-	-	CASSLDGRGGNTEAFF	TGTGCCAGCAGCTTAGATGGGAGGGGAGGGAACACTGAAGCTTTCTTT
TRBV6-4	TRBJ2-3	-	TRBD1	CASSDTGQGTDTQYF	TGTGCCAGCAGTGACACTGGACAGGGCACAGATACGCAGTATTTT
TRBV7-2	TRBJ2-3	once	-	CASSLYVGWGTSTDTQYF	TGTGCCAGCAGCTTATACGTTGGGTGGGGGACTAGCACAGATACGCAGTATTTT
TRBV19	TRBJ2-3	-	TRBD2	CASSIEAGLSDTQYF	TGTGCCAGTAGTATCGAAGCGGGGTTGTCAGATACGCAGTATTTT
TRBV5-6	TRBJ2-5	-	TRBD2	CASSFSSGGETQYF	TGTGCCAGCAGCTTCTCTAGCGGGGGGGAGACCCAGTACTTC
TRBV6-1	TRBJ2-1	-	TRBD2	CASSTRSGGADEQFF	TGTGCCAGCTCGACTCGGAGCGGGGGGGCCGATGAGCAGTTCTTC
TRBV7-2	TRBJ2-7	-	-	CASSFETGTTRPIYEQYF	TGTGCCAGCAGCTTCGAAACCGGGACAACTCGCCCCATCTACGAGCAGTACTTC
TRBV6-5	TRBJ1-1	-	-	CASSYGDRNTEAFF	TGTGCCAGCAGTTACGGAGACAGGAACACTGAAGCTTTCTTT
TRBV6-4	TRBJ1-5	-	-	CASSEQGGQPQHF	TGTGCCAGCAGTGAGCAAGGGGGACAGCCCCAGCATTTT
TRBV7-9	TRBJ2-1	-	TRBD2	CASSPGGQDNEQFF	TGTGCCAGCAGCCCGGGGGGGCAAGACAATGAGCAGTTCTTC
TRBV5-4	TRBJ2-1	-	-	CASSLERANEQFF	TGTGCCAGCAGCTTGGAGAGAGCAAATGAGCAGTTCTTC
TRBV2	TRBJ1-5	-	-	CASSDLSTESNQPQHF	TGTGCCAGCAGTGATTTATCGACAGAGAGCAATCAGCCCCAGCATTTT
TRBV6-6	TRBJ1-4	-	TRBD1	CASRETGGVEKLFF	TGTGCCAGCAGGGAGACAGGGGGGGTTGAAAAACTGTTTTTT
TRBV5-6	TRBJ1-2	-	TRBD1	CASSFGTGLRGYTF	TGTGCCAGCAGCTTCGGGACAGGGCTGAGGGGCTACACCTTC
TRBV2	TRBJ1-2	-	-	CASSEGSGGRYGYTF	TGTGCCAGCAGTGAAGGGTCGGGGGGCAGGTATGGCTACACCTTC
TRBV4-3	TRBJ2-7	-	TRBD1	CASSPGQGIAYEQYF	TGCGCCAGCAGCCCTGGACAGGGGATCGCCTACGAGCAGTACTTC
TRBV19	TRBJ2-3	-	TRBD1	CASSNTGGWDTQYF	TGTGCCAGTAGTAATACAGGGGGCTGGGATACGCAGTATTTT
TRBV5-4	TRBJ2-1	-	-	CASSLDTGYNEQFF	TGTGCCAGCAGCTTGGACACAGGGTACAATGAGCAGTTCTTC
TRBV27	TRBJ1-5	once	TRBD1	CASSPRDRGSQPQHF	TGTGCCAGCAGTCCAAGAGACAGGGGGAGTCAGCCCCAGCATTTT
TRBV4-3	TRBJ1-2	-	-	CASSQDWQGYGYTF	TGCGCCAGCAGCCAAGATTGGCAGGGGTATGGCTACACCTTC
TRBV9	TRBJ2-7	-	-	CASSASGHSYEQYF	TGTGCCAGCAGCGCCTCGGGACACAGTTACGAGCAGTACTTC
TRBV7-9	TRBJ2-7	once	-	CASSTRDAYEQYF	TGTGCCAGCAGCACCCGGGATGCCTACGAGCAGTACTTC
TRBV15	TRBJ1-2	-	-	CATSSGRVGGYTF	TGTGCCACCAGCAGTGGCAGGGTTGGTGGCTACACCTTC
TRBV19	TRBJ1-5	-	TRBD1	CASSEQGAGQPQHF	TGTGCCAGTAGTGAACAGGGGGCAGGTCAGCCCCAGCATTTT
TRBV30	TRBJ2-1	once	TRBD2	CAWSTSGYNEQFF	TGTGCCTGGAGTACTAGCGGTTACAATGAGCAGTTCTTC
TRBV23-1	TRBJ2-1	-	TRBD1	CASSPRDRGSYNEQFF	TGCGCCAGCAGTCCCCGGGACAGGGGGTCCTACAATGAGCAGTTCTTC
TRBV7-2	TRBJ2-3	once	-	CALPRGGGSTDTQYF	TGTGCCCTCCCTAGGGGGGGCGGTAGCACAGATACGCAGTATTTT
TRBV27	TRBJ2-5	-	-	CASSGQWQETQYF	TGTGCCAGCAGTGGACAGTGGCAAGAGACCCAGTACTTC
TRBV5-1	TRBJ2-3	-	-	CASSIWSSDADTQYF	TGCGCCAGCTCCATTTGGAGTTCGGATGCAGATACGCAGTATTTT
TRBV28	TRBJ1-1	-	-	CASSLSYSGVLGAFF	TGTGCCAGCAGTTTATCCTACTCCGGGGTTCTAGGAGCTTTCTTT
TRBV7-2	TRBJ1-5	-	TRBD1	CASSSQGNSNQPQHF	TGTGCCAGCAGCTCACAGGGGAATAGCAATCAGCCCCAGCATTTT
TRBV7-9	TRBJ2-1	-	-	CSSSLGGGYEQFF	TGTTCCAGCAGCTTAGGGGGGGGATATGAGCAGTTCTTC
TRBV6-1	TRBJ1-1	-	TRBD1	CASLGQALNTEAFF	TGTGCCAGCCTCGGACAGGCGCTTAACACTGAAGCTTTCTTT
TRBV7-9	TRBJ1-1	-	-	CASSLQGSTEAFF	TGTGCCAGCAGCCTCCAGGGGAGCACTGAAGCTTTCTTT
TRBV6-5	TRBJ1-6	-	TRBD1	CASSYLTGFNSPLHF	TGTGCCAGCAGTTACCTGACAGGGTTTAATTCACCCCTCCACTTT
TRBV29-1	TRBJ1-1	-	-	CSAIVGGAGVAFF	TGCAGCGCGATAGTGGGTGGCGCGGGTGTAGCTTTCTTT
TRBV11-2	TRBJ2-7	once	TRBD2	CASSTGLAYEQYF	TGTGCCAGCAGCACCGGACTAGCCTACGAGCAGTACTTC
TRBV5-4	TRBJ2-3	-	-	CASSVRLGTDTQYF	TGTGCCAGCAGCGTGAGGTTGGGCACAGATACGCAGTATTTT
TRBV18	TRBJ1-5	-	-	CASSPRGNSNQPQHF	TGTGCCAGCTCACCTAGGGGGAACAGCAATCAGCCCCAGCATTTT
TRBV4-2	TRBJ2-2	-	TRBD2	CASSRRTSGDNTGELFF	TGTGCCAGCAGCCGTAGGACTAGCGGGGATAACACCGGGGAGCTGTTTTTT
TRBV4-3	TRBJ2-2	-	TRBD1	CASSQEMGRGLNTGELFF	TGCGCCAGCAGCCAAGAAATGGGCAGGGGGCTTAACACCGGGGAGCTGTTTTTT
TRBV4-1	TRBJ2-7	-	-	CASSLRAIRDNSYEQYF	TGCGCCAGCAGCCTGAGAGCTATCCGGGACAACTCCTACGAGCAGTACTTC
TRBV19	TRBJ2-3	-	TRBD1	CASSIGTGESTDTQYF	TGTGCCAGTAGTATAGGAACAGGGGAGAGCACAGATACGCAGTATTTT